This T cell receptor (beta chain) was captured by sequencing in a study of early T cells in non-severe SARS-CoV-2 infection. Findings of the study overall: Reliance on VDJdb matching favored anti-spike CD8 responses; private and CD4 specificities were missed.

This clonotype was seen a handful of times. Its antigen is currently unknown. Germline V gene data show CDR1 as LNHDA and CDR2 as SQIVND (reference sequence). V dropped 4 bases and J dropped 5; count of bases not matched to a gene: 6. This CDR3 spans 17 amino acids. Individual cDNA molecules received unique molecular identifiers during library preparation. TCRdb processed the 5' RACE reads anew with MiXCR; each CDR3 protein has one entry. Among tens of thousands of distinct CDR3 sequences listed, approximately 9.1% were seen once. The sequencing here drew on whole blood, taken at baseline. This sequence joins TRBV19 and TRBJ2-2; 14 positions agree with TRBD2. The source is an adult who was a healthcare worker with PCR-confirmed SARS-CoV-2 infection or an uninfected control (not recorded which). The chain's CDR3 is CASSTGLAGAGTGELFF. The CDR3 DNA is TGTGCCAGTAGTACGGGACTAGCGGGAGCAGGGACCGGGGAGCTGTTTTTT. Variable domain in full (rest from reference TRBV19 and TRBJ2-2): DGGITQSPKYLFRKEGQNVTLSCEQNLNHDAMYWYRQDPGQGLRLIYYSQIVNDFQKGDIAEGYSVSREKKESFPLTVTSAQKNPTAFYLCASSTGLAGAGTGELFFGEGSRLTVL.